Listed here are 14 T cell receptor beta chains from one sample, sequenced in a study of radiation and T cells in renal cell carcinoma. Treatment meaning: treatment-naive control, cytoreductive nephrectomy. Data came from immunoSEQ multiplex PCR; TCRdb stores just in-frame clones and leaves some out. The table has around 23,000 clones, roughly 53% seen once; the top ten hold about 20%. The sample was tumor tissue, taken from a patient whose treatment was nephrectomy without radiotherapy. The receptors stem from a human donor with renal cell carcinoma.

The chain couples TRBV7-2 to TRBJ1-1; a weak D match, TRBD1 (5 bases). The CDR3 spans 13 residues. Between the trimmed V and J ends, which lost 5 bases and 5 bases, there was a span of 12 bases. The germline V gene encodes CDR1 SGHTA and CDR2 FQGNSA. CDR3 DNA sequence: TGTGCCAGCAGCCCCTGGAGGGGTACTGAAGCTTTCTTT. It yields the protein CASSPWRGTEAFF.

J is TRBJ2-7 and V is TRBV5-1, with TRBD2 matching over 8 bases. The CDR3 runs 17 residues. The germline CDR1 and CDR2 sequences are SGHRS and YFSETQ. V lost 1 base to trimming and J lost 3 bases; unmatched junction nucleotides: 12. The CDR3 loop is CASSLSGSTSGFYEQYF. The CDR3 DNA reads TGCGCCAGCAGCTTGTCGGGAAGCACTAGCGGTTTCTACGAGCAGTACTTC.

CDR3 in amino acids: CASSRTGEGTEAFF. DNA of the CDR3: TGCGCCAGCAGCAGAACAGGGGAGGGCACTGAAGCTTTCTTT. This chain links TRBV5-1 with TRBJ1-1; 7 positions match TRBD1. CDR1 is SGHRS and CDR2 is YFSETQ in the germline V gene. The V segment lost 4 bases and the J segment 4 bases; nucleotides outside the gene matches: 7. This CDR3 is built from 14 residues. Complete variable domain (other parts from reference TRBV5-1 and TRBJ1-1): KAGVTQTPRYLIKTRGQQVTLSCSPISGHRSVSWYQQTPGQGLQFLFEYFSETQRNKGNFPGRFSGRQFSNSRSEMNVSTLELGDSALYLCASSRTGEGTEAFFGQGTRLTVV.

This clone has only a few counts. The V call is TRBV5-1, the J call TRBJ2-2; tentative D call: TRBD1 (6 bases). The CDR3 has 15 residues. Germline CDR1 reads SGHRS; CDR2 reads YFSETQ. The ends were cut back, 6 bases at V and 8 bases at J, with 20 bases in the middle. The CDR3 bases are TGCGCCAGCACAGCTTATCCCGGACAGCCTGGGGAGCTGTTTTTT. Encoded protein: CASTAYPGQPGELFF.

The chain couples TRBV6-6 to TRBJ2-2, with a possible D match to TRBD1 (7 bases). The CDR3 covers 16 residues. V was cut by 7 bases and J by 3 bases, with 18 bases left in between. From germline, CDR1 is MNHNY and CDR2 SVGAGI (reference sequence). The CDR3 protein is CASMDSDREDTGELFF. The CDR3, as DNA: TGTGCCAGCATGGATTCAGACAGGGAGGACACCGGGGAGCTGTTTTTT.

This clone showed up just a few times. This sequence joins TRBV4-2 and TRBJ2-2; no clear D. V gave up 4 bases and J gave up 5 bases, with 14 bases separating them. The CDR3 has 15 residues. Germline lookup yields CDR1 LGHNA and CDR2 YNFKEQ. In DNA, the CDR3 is TGTGCCAGCAGCCTAAGTACGGGCGGTACCGGGGAGCTGTTTTTT. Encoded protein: CASSLSTGGTGELFF.

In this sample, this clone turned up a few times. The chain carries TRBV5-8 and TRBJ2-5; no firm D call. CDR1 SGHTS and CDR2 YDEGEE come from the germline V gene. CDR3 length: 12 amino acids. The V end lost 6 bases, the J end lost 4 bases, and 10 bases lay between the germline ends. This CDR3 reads CASTPRRETQYF. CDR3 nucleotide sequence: TGTGCCAGCACCCCTCGAAGAGAGACCCAGTACTTC. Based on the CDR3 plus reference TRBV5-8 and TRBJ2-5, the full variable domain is EAGVTQSPTHLIKTRGQQATLRCSPISGHTSVYWYQQALGLGLQFLLWYDEGEERNRGNFPPRFSGRQFPNYSSELNVNALELEDSALYLCASTPRRETQYFGPGTRLLVL.

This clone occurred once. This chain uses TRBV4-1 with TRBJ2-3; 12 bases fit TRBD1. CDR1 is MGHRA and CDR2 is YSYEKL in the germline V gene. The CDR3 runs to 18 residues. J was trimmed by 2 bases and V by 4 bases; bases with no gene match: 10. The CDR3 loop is CASSLAFGTGGNTDTQYF. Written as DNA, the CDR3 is TGCGCCAGCAGCCTAGCGTTTGGGACAGGGGGCAACACAGATACGCAGTATTTT.

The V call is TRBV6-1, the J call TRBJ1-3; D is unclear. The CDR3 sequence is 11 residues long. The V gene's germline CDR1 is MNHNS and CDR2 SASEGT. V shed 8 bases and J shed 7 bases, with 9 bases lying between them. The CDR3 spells CASALGNTIYF. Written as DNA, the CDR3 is TGTGCCAGCGCCCTTGGGAACACCATATATTTT.

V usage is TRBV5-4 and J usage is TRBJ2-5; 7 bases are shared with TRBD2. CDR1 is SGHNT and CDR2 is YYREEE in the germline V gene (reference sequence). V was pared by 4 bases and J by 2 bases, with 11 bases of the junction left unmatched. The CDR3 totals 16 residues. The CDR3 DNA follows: TGTGCCAGCAGCATTGGTTCAGGGACTACTCAAGAGACCCAGTACTTC. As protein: CASSIGSGTTQETQYF.

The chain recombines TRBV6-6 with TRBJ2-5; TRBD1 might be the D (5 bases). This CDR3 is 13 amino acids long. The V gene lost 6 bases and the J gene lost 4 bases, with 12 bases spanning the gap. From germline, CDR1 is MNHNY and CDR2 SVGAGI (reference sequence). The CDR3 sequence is CASRSRVPETQYF. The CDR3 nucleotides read TGTGCCAGCAGGAGCAGGGTCCCAGAGACCCAGTACTTC.

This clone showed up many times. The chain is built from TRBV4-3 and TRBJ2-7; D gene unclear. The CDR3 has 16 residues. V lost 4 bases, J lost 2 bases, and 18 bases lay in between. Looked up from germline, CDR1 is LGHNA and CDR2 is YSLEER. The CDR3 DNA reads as TGCGCCAGCAGCCCAAAAAACGGCTGGCCGACCTACGAGCAGTACTTC. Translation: CASSPKNGWPTYEQYF.

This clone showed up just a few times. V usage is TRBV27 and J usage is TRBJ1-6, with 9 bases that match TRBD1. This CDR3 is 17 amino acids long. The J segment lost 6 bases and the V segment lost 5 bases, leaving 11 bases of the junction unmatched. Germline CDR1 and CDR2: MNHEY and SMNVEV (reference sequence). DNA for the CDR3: TGTGCCAGCAGTCGGGGAGCCGGGACAGGGTTTAATTCACCCCTCCACTTT. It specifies CASSRGAGTGFNSPLHF.

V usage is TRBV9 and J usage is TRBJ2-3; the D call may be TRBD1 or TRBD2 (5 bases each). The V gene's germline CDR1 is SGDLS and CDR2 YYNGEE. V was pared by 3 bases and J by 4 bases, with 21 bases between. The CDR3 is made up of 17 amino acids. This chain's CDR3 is CASSGSPGTRAADTQYF. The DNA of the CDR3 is TGTGCCAGCAGCGGCTCCCCTGGGACGAGGGCTGCAGATACGCAGTATTTT.